This TCR beta chain was identified during a study of T-cell reconstitution after alpha-beta-depleted transplantation in children. It was with unique molecular identifiers that the TCRbeta library was prepared. Via MiXCR, TCRdb re-called the PCR reads, giving one row per CDR3 protein. The table includes 450,000 to 600,000 distinct CDR3 sequences, roughly 33% detected once. V was clipped by 2 bases and J by 0 bases, with 7 bases between them. Germline V CDR1 and CDR2: KGHSH, LQKENI. The CDR3 runs to 14 residues. The genes are TRBV18 and TRBJ1-1; unclear D gene. This specimen was PBMCs from the stem cell graft donor, taken from the stem cell graft. This receptor was identified in a human donor who donated a stem cell graft to a child with aplastic anemia. The CDR3 DNA reads TGTGCCAGCTCACCAATAGACATGAACACTGAAGCTTTCTTT. As protein: CASSPIDMNTEAFF. The full variable domain, in which reference TRBV18 and TRBJ1-1 provide the parts outside the CDR3, is NAGVMQNPRHLVRRRGQEARLRCSPMKGHSHVYWYRQLPEEGLKFMVYLQKENIIDESGMPKERFSAEFPKEGPSILRIQQVVRGDSAAYFCASSPIDMNTEAFFGQGTRLTVV.